This record looks at one TCR beta chain sequence and its context. Its antigen is unidentified. Between the trimmed V and J ends, which lost 5 bases and 0 bases, there was a span of 17 bases. Germline V gene sequence: CDR1 MDHEN, CDR2 SYDVKM. The CDR3 contains 16 residues. These data originate in a study of T cells in Graves' hyperthyroidism and ophthalmopathy. Study-wide points: Most thyroid clonotypes with frequency above 0.001 were detected in blood.

PBMCs were sourced from less than 13 ml fresh peripheral blood. TCR beta CDR3 regions were amplified from RNA transcripts. HTBI primers were used for first-round RT-PCR of the TCR CDR3. TCRdb reprocessed the multiplex PCR reads with MiXCR, giving one entry per CDR3 protein. The sample includes under 250,000 distinct CDR3 sequences, 24% seen only once; the top ten take roughly 35%. Sequenced: blood. The TCR was taken from a woman in her thirties or forties with Graves' ophthalmopathy. The chain employs TRBV28 and TRBJ2-7; the D call may be TRBD1 or TRBD2 (6 bases each). CDR3 sequence reads: CASSPIRGVSSYEQYF. CDR3 sequence (DNA): TGTGCCAGCAGTCCAATTAGGGGGGTGAGCTCCTACGAGCAGTACTTC.